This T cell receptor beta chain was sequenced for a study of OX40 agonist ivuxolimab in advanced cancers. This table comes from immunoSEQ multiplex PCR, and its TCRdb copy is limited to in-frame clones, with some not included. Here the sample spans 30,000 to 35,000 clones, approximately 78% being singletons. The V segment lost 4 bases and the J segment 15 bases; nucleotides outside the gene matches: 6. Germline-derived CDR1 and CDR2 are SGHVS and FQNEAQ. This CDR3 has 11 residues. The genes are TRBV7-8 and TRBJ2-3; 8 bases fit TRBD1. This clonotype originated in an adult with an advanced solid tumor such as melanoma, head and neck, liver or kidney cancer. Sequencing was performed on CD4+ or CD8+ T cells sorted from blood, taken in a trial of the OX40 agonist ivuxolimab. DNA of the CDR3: TGTGCCAGCAGCTCCGGGACAGGTCAATATTTT. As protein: CASSSGTGQYF.